This T cell receptor (beta chain) stems from a study of T-cell reconstitution after alpha-beta-depleted transplantation in children. General observations from the study: The main origin of T-cell counts and diversity one year after transplant was newly produced T cells. Surviving recipient T cells and thymic progenitors produced the high day-60 TCRbeta diversity seen in some patients.

Unique molecular identifiers were used to barcode this TCRbeta library. TCRdb reanalysed the PCR reads using MiXCR and keeps one entry per CDR3 protein. The profile shows 670,000 or so distinct CDR3 sequences, about an eighth of them singletons. Germline V gene sequence: CDR1 LGHDT, CDR2 YNNKEL (reference sequence). V lost 3 bases and J lost 5; bases outside the gene matches: 1. The CDR3 has 13 residues. This clonotype occurred many times. Its antigen is undetermined. The chain couples TRBV3-1 to TRBJ2-3, with 8 bases aligning to TRBD2. Sequencing used PBMCs, obtained before TCRalphabeta/CD19-depleted stem cell transplant. This TCR came from a girl aged 2 to 10 with congenital amegakaryocytic thrombocytopenia, due to receive a stem cell transplant. The CDR3 nucleotides read TGTGCCAGCAGCCAGCTAGCGGGAGATACGCAGTATTTT. Residues: CASSQLAGDTQYF.